Listed below are T cell receptor beta chains from one sample, sequenced in a study of blood T cells in healthy people across ages. MiXCR, applied by TCRdb to the 5' RACE reads, yields one record per CDR3 protein. The sample carries roughly 800,000 distinct CDR3 sequences, around a quarter recorded once. The sample was also reused in another study, on T cells of mothers and their children.

The sample taken for sequencing was blood. The receptors come from a boy under 18 in good health. The CDR3 runs from the conserved cysteine through the conserved F or W. The order of the fields is clone size, J gene, D gene, V gene, CDR3 length, CDR3 protein, CDR3 DNA. The D gene is left open where the match is weak. Clone size is given for some rows only: seen once, a few or many times, or a class if the clone is expanded.

abundance: NA; j_gene: TRBJ1-4; d_gene: NA; v_gene: TRBV15; len: 15; CDR3aa: CATSREVGTNEKLFF; CDR3nt: TGTGCCACCAGCAGAGAGGTCGGCACTAATGAAAAACTGTTTTTT
abundance: NA; j_gene: TRBJ2-5; d_gene: NA; v_gene: TRBV20-1; len: 15; CDR3aa: CSARDRDEGQETQYF; CDR3nt: TGCAGTGCTAGAGACCGCGACGAGGGTCAAGAGACCCAGTACTTC
abundance: NA; j_gene: TRBJ2-7; d_gene: NA; v_gene: TRBV7-6; len: 16; CDR3aa: CASSLAGTGPPYEQYF; CDR3nt: TGTGCCAGCAGCTTAGCGGGGACGGGACCCCCCTACGAGCAGTACTTC
abundance: NA; j_gene: TRBJ2-5; d_gene: TRBD1; v_gene: TRBV20-1; len: 13; CDR3aa: CSAITGQGREQYF; CDR3nt: TGCAGTGCCATAACGGGACAGGGGAGGGAGCAGTACTTC
abundance: NA; j_gene: TRBJ1-5; d_gene: NA; v_gene: TRBV27; len: 16; CDR3aa: CASSLLFDGNNQPQHF; CDR3nt: TGTGCCAGCAGTTTATTGTTTGATGGGAACAATCAGCCCCAGCATTTT
abundance: few; j_gene: TRBJ1-1; d_gene: NA; v_gene: TRBV7-8; len: 16; CDR3aa: CASSLGLRGLSTEAFF; CDR3nt: TGTGCCAGCAGCTTAGGCTTACGGGGGCTAAGCACTGAAGCTTTCTTT
abundance: NA; j_gene: TRBJ2-7; d_gene: NA; v_gene: TRBV28; len: 17; CDR3aa: CASTADGGKEVNYEQYF; CDR3nt: TGTGCCAGCACGGCGGACGGCGGGAAGGAAGTCAACTACGAGCAGTACTTC
abundance: few; j_gene: TRBJ1-3; d_gene: TRBD1; v_gene: TRBV7-9; len: 16; CDR3aa: CASSPGTAGQGNTIYF; CDR3nt: TGTGCCAGCAGCCCAGGAACGGCGGGACAGGGAAACACCATATATTTT
abundance: NA; j_gene: TRBJ2-7; d_gene: NA; v_gene: TRBV29-1; len: 14; CDR3aa: CSVAGGFSSYGQYF; CDR3nt: TGCAGCGTTGCCGGCGGGTTCAGCTCCTACGGGCAGTACTTC
abundance: few; j_gene: TRBJ2-1; d_gene: TRBD2; v_gene: TRBV27; len: 15; CDR3aa: CASSLSGLASNEQFF; CDR3nt: TGTGCCAGCAGTTTATCGGGACTAGCATCTAATGAGCAGTTCTTC
abundance: once; j_gene: TRBJ1-1; d_gene: TRBD1; v_gene: TRBV20-1; len: 13; CDR3aa: CSARGTGFTEAFF; CDR3nt: TGCAGTGCTAGAGGGACAGGATTTACTGAAGCTTTCTTT
abundance: few; j_gene: TRBJ2-7; d_gene: NA; v_gene: TRBV6-2/TRBV6-3; len: 19; CDR3aa: CASGVTHVQFPEVNYEQYF; CDR3nt: TGTGCCAGCGGAGTTACTCACGTGCAGTTCCCCGAGGTTAACTACGAGCAGTACTTC
abundance: NA; j_gene: TRBJ1-1; d_gene: NA; v_gene: TRBV6-5; len: 15; CDR3aa: CASSYSVPSRAEAFF; CDR3nt: TGTGCCAGCAGTTACTCGGTTCCAAGTCGAGCTGAAGCTTTCTTT
abundance: few; j_gene: TRBJ1-3; d_gene: NA; v_gene: TRBV12-3/TRBV12-4; len: 14; CDR3aa: CASTAVVSGNTTYF; CDR3nt: TGTGCCAGCACCGCCGTAGTGTCTGGAAACACCACATATTTT
abundance: few; j_gene: TRBJ1-2; d_gene: NA; v_gene: TRBV6-5; len: 12; CDR3aa: CASRPGDGGYTF; CDR3nt: TGTGCCAGCAGACCAGGGGACGGCGGCTACACCTTC
abundance: NA; j_gene: TRBJ2-7; d_gene: TRBD1; v_gene: TRBV6-5; len: 15; CDR3aa: CASREQGARSYEQYF; CDR3nt: TGTGCCAGCAGAGAACAGGGGGCAAGATCTTACGAGCAGTACTTC
abundance: few; j_gene: TRBJ2-5; d_gene: TRBD2; v_gene: TRBV20-1; len: 15; CDR3aa: CSASRAGGPMETQYF; CDR3nt: TGCAGTGCTAGTCGAGCGGGAGGGCCGATGGAGACCCAGTACTTC
abundance: NA; j_gene: TRBJ2-7; d_gene: NA; v_gene: TRBV5-1; len: 13; CDR3aa: CASDPGRSYEQYF; CDR3nt: TGCGCCAGCGACCCGGGACGTTCCTACGAGCAGTACTTC
abundance: few; j_gene: TRBJ1-1; d_gene: NA; v_gene: TRBV6-2/TRBV6-3; len: 14; CDR3aa: CASSYEASNTEAFF; CDR3nt: TGTGCCAGCAGTTACGAGGCCTCCAACACTGAAGCTTTCTTT
abundance: NA; j_gene: TRBJ2-7; d_gene: TRBD1; v_gene: TRBV20-1; len: 19; CDR3aa: CSARPSGTGGSFSSYEQYF; CDR3nt: TGCAGTGCTAGACCCTCCGGGACAGGGGGATCCTTTAGCTCCTACGAGCAGTACTTC
abundance: NA; j_gene: TRBJ2-5; d_gene: TRBD1; v_gene: TRBV25-1; len: 15; CDR3aa: CASSARQGTGEAQYF; CDR3nt: TGTGCCAGCAGTGCCAGACAGGGAACAGGAGAGGCCCAGTACTTC
abundance: NA; j_gene: TRBJ2-1; d_gene: NA; v_gene: TRBV20-1; len: 15; CDR3aa: CSARDSSYSYNEQFF; CDR3nt: TGCAGTGCTAGAGACAGCTCCTACTCCTACAATGAGCAGTTCTTC
abundance: once; j_gene: TRBJ2-4; d_gene: NA; v_gene: TRBV29-1; len: 14; CDR3aa: CRVQNPVYKNIQYF; CDR3nt: TGCAGAGTTCAGAACCCCGTCTACAAAAACATTCAGTACTTC
abundance: NA; j_gene: TRBJ2-4; d_gene: TRBD1; v_gene: TRBV6-5; len: 16; CDR3aa: CASSQGVLLAKNIQYF; CDR3nt: TGTGCCAGCAGCCAGGGGGTCTTGCTAGCCAAAAACATTCAGTACTTC
abundance: few; j_gene: TRBJ2-7; d_gene: NA; v_gene: TRBV5-6; len: 14; CDR3aa: CASSFLGQRYEQYF; CDR3nt: TGTGCCAGCAGCTTCCTGGGCCAAAGATACGAGCAGTACTTC
abundance: NA; j_gene: TRBJ2-1; d_gene: NA; v_gene: TRBV2; len: 12; CDR3aa: CASSGLRNEQFF; CDR3nt: TGTGCCAGCAGTGGTCTTCGCAATGAGCAGTTCTTC
abundance: few; j_gene: TRBJ1-4; d_gene: NA; v_gene: TRBV20-1; len: 16; CDR3aa: CSARMGGLASKEKLFF; CDR3nt: TGCAGTGCTAGGATGGGGGGTTTGGCAAGTAAAGAAAAACTGTTTTTT
abundance: few; j_gene: TRBJ1-1; d_gene: NA; v_gene: TRBV5-1; len: 14; CDR3aa: CASSPEGGPTEAFF; CDR3nt: TGCGCCAGCAGCCCTGAGGGGGGGCCCACTGAAGCTTTCTTT
abundance: NA; j_gene: TRBJ1-2; d_gene: NA; v_gene: TRBV12-3/TRBV12-4; len: 14; CDR3aa: CASSFEMTNYGYTF; CDR3nt: TGTGCCAGCAGTTTTGAGATGACTAACTATGGCTACACCTTC
abundance: few; j_gene: TRBJ2-5; d_gene: NA; v_gene: TRBV20-1; len: 13; CDR3aa: CSARDRVRETQYF; CDR3nt: TGCAGTGCTAGAGACAGGGTACGGGAGACCCAGTACTTC
abundance: NA; j_gene: TRBJ1-1; d_gene: TRBD1; v_gene: TRBV5-6; len: 17; CDR3aa: CASSIRTGGRMGTEAFF; CDR3nt: TGTGCCAGCAGCATCAGGACAGGGGGAAGGATGGGCACTGAAGCTTTCTTT
abundance: NA; j_gene: TRBJ2-1; d_gene: NA; v_gene: TRBV12-3/TRBV12-4; len: 15; CDR3aa: CASSFESPSYNEQFF; CDR3nt: TGTGCCAGCAGTTTTGAGAGTCCCTCCTACAATGAGCAGTTCTTC
abundance: few; j_gene: TRBJ1-1; d_gene: TRBD1; v_gene: TRBV29-1; len: 14; CDR3aa: CSVQVQGKNTEAFF; CDR3nt: TGCAGCGTTCAAGTACAGGGGAAGAACACTGAAGCTTTCTTT
abundance: NA; j_gene: TRBJ1-4; d_gene: NA; v_gene: TRBV14; len: 15; CDR3aa: CASSQEKAANEKLFF; CDR3nt: TGTGCCAGCAGCCAAGAAAAGGCGGCTAATGAAAAACTGTTTTTT
abundance: NA; j_gene: TRBJ2-5; d_gene: NA; v_gene: TRBV29-1; len: 12; CDR3aa: CSVDQRQETQYF; CDR3nt: TGCAGCGTTGATCAACGCCAAGAGACCCAGTACTTC
abundance: NA; j_gene: TRBJ1-1; d_gene: NA; v_gene: TRBV20-1; len: 15; CDR3aa: CSARDVGRVDTEAFF; CDR3nt: TGCAGTGCTAGAGACGTGGGTAGGGTTGACACTGAAGCTTTCTTT
abundance: many; j_gene: TRBJ2-2; d_gene: TRBD2; v_gene: TRBV5-1; len: 15; CDR3aa: CASSLGLADTGELFF; CDR3nt: TGTGCCAGCAGCTTGGGACTAGCGGACACCGGGGAGCTGTTTTTT
abundance: NA; j_gene: TRBJ2-3; d_gene: TRBD2; v_gene: TRBV10-3; len: 17; CDR3aa: CAISVDTSELETDTQYF; CDR3nt: TGTGCCATCAGTGTGGATACTAGCGAGTTGGAAACAGATACGCAGTATTTT
abundance: few; j_gene: TRBJ2-1; d_gene: NA; v_gene: TRBV5-4; len: 13; CDR3aa: CASSTITYNEQFF; CDR3nt: TGTGCCAGCAGCACAATAACCTACAATGAGCAGTTCTTC
abundance: NA; j_gene: TRBJ2-5; d_gene: TRBD1; v_gene: TRBV7-2; len: 15; CDR3aa: CASSAVRTGQETQYF; CDR3nt: TGTGCCAGCAGCGCGGTACGGACAGGACAAGAGACCCAGTACTTC
abundance: NA; j_gene: TRBJ1-1; d_gene: NA; v_gene: TRBV5-8; len: 10; CDR3aa: CASSASMALF; CDR3nt: TGTGCCAGCAGCGCTTCTATGGCTCTCTTT
abundance: few; j_gene: TRBJ1-4; d_gene: NA; v_gene: TRBV10-3; len: 13; CDR3aa: CAIGQPEGEKLFF; CDR3nt: TGTGCCATCGGACAGCCGGAGGGTGAAAAACTGTTTTTT
abundance: NA; j_gene: TRBJ2-5; d_gene: NA; v_gene: TRBV7-3; len: 15; CDR3aa: CASSRGVGFQETQYF; CDR3nt: TGTGCCAGCAGCCGAGGGGTAGGGTTCCAAGAGACCCAGTACTTC
abundance: few; j_gene: TRBJ1-5; d_gene: TRBD1; v_gene: TRBV20-1; len: 11; CDR3aa: CSATGGQPQHF; CDR3nt: TGCAGTGCCACAGGGGGTCAGCCCCAGCATTTT
abundance: few; j_gene: TRBJ1-5; d_gene: NA; v_gene: TRBV9; len: 14; CDR3aa: CASRSPLGDQPQHF; CDR3nt: TGTGCCAGCAGATCCCCTCTGGGCGATCAGCCCCAGCATTTT
abundance: NA; j_gene: TRBJ1-1; d_gene: NA; v_gene: TRBV28; len: 15; CDR3aa: CASSPPSDGGIEAFF; CDR3nt: TGTGCCAGCAGTCCACCGAGTGACGGTGGAATTGAAGCTTTCTTT
abundance: NA; j_gene: TRBJ2-7; d_gene: NA; v_gene: TRBV12-3/TRBV12-4; len: 12; CDR3aa: CASSSGAGEQYF; CDR3nt: TGTGCCAGCAGTTCCGGGGCGGGAGAGCAGTACTTC
abundance: few; j_gene: TRBJ1-2; d_gene: NA; v_gene: TRBV9; len: 15; CDR3aa: CASSVALGINYGYTF; CDR3nt: TGTGCCAGCAGCGTAGCTCTGGGGATTAACTATGGCTACACCTTC
abundance: NA; j_gene: TRBJ2-5; d_gene: NA; v_gene: TRBV7-2; len: 15; CDR3aa: CASSLGGPPAGTQYF; CDR3nt: TGTGCCAGCAGCTTAGGGGGACCACCAGCAGGGACCCAGTACTTC
abundance: NA; j_gene: TRBJ2-5; d_gene: NA; v_gene: TRBV11-2; len: 13; CDR3aa: CASITPGAETQYF; CDR3nt: TGTGCCAGCATCACTCCAGGGGCAGAGACCCAGTACTTC
abundance: few; j_gene: TRBJ2-2; d_gene: TRBD1; v_gene: TRBV29-1; len: 14; CDR3aa: CSVGTGGSSGELFF; CDR3nt: TGCAGCGTGGGCACAGGGGGCAGCAGCGGGGAGCTGTTTTTT
abundance: NA; j_gene: TRBJ2-7; d_gene: NA; v_gene: TRBV20-1; len: 12; CDR3aa: CSARGPGYEQYF; CDR3nt: TGCAGTGCTAGAGGTCCCGGGTACGAGCAGTACTTC
abundance: few; j_gene: TRBJ2-1; d_gene: TRBD2; v_gene: TRBV29-1; len: 17; CDR3aa: CSVQQTGSETSGGKQFF; CDR3nt: TGCAGCGTCCAACAGACAGGTTCGGAGACTAGCGGGGGGAAGCAGTTCTTC
abundance: few; j_gene: TRBJ2-2; d_gene: NA; v_gene: TRBV28; len: 13; CDR3aa: CASNDLGDGELFF; CDR3nt: TGTGCCAGCAATGATCTTGGGGACGGGGAGCTGTTTTTT
abundance: few; j_gene: TRBJ2-7; d_gene: NA; v_gene: TRBV6-5; len: 15; CDR3aa: CASSYVDRILYEQYF; CDR3nt: TGTGCCAGCAGTTACGTAGACAGGATCCTCTACGAGCAGTACTTC
abundance: NA; j_gene: TRBJ2-5; d_gene: NA; v_gene: TRBV18; len: 13; CDR3aa: CASSPHPGETQYF; CDR3nt: TGTGCCAGCTCCCCTCACCCGGGAGAGACCCAGTACTTC
abundance: few; j_gene: TRBJ1-1; d_gene: TRBD1; v_gene: TRBV27; len: 13; CDR3aa: CASKDREENEAFF; CDR3nt: TGTGCCAGCAAGGACAGGGAAGAAAATGAAGCTTTCTTT
abundance: NA; j_gene: TRBJ1-4; d_gene: NA; v_gene: TRBV7-9; len: 12; CDR3aa: CASSSLNEKLFF; CDR3nt: TGTGCCAGCAGCTCCCTTAATGAAAAACTGTTTTTT
abundance: NA; j_gene: TRBJ1-5; d_gene: NA; v_gene: TRBV29-1; len: 14; CDR3aa: CSVVADNSNQPQHF; CDR3nt: TGCAGCGTTGTGGCAGACAATAGCAATCAGCCCCAGCATTTT
abundance: NA; j_gene: TRBJ1-1; d_gene: NA; v_gene: TRBV6-5; len: 15; CDR3aa: CASSYQGNLNTEAFF; CDR3nt: TGTGCCAGCAGTTACCAAGGGAACTTGAACACTGAAGCTTTCTTT